One T cell receptor beta chain is described in this entry. Its target is unknown. Primers: 60 Vbeta forward and 13 Jbeta reverse. Method: immunoSEQ multiplex PCR; TCRdb's copy keeps in-frame clones and lacks some. The table shows about 63,000 clones, with about 75% occurring only once. CDR3 size: 15 residues. V was shortened by 1 base and J by 3 bases, with 10 bases between the two germline ends. Per the germline V gene, CDR1 is SGHAT and CDR2 is FQNNGV. This sample stems from a study of cytomegalovirus exposure and HLA in healthy donors. Study-level results: Most CMV-associated TCR beta chains were later found to appear HLA-restricted. Later work showed greater clonal expansion in HLA-associated TCR beta chains than in equally common others.

V gene TRBV11-2 combines with J gene TRBJ1-5; no clear D gene. Material: PBMCs. This clonotype was sampled from a woman in her 40s in good health and CMV-seropositive. CDR3 coding DNA: TGTGCCAGCAGCTTAGGGTCGGGAAACAATCAGCCCCAGCATTTT. This gives the protein CASSLGSGNNQPQHF. Variable domain in full (rest from reference TRBV11-2 and TRBJ1-5): EAGVAQSPRYKIIEKRQSVAFWCNPISGHATLYWYQQILGQGPKLLIQFQNNGVVDDSQLPKDRFSAERLKGVDSTLKIQPAKLEDSAVYLCASSLGSGNNQPQHFGDGTRLSIL.